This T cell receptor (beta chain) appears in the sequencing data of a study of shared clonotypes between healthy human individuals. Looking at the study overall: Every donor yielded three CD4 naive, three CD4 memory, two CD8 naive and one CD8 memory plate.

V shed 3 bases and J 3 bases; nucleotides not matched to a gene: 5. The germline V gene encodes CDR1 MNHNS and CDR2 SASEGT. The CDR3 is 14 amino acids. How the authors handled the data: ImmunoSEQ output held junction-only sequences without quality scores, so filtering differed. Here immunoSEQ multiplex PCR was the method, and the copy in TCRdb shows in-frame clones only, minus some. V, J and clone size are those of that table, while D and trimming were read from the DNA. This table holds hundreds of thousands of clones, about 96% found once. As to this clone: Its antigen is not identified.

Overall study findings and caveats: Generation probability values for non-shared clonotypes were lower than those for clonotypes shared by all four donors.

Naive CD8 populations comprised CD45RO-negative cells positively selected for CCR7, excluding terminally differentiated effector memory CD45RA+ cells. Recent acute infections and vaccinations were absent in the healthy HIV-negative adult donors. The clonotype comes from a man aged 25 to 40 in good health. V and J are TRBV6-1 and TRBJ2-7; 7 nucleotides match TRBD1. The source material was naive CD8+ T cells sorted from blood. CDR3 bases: TGTGCCAGCAGTGATGGTCAGGGGGACTACGAGCAGTACTTC. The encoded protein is CASSDGQGDYEQYF.